These T cell receptor beta chains were read from a single sample in a study of blood T cell repertoires in COVID-19. Assay used: immunoSEQ multiplex PCR; TCRdb lists only in-frame clones, some missing. Of over 250,000 clones in the sample, about 90% were seen once. The sample consisted of peripheral blood. The source is a woman in her forties or fifties with COVID-19, enrolled during active disease. Both conserved end residues are part of each CDR3. A D gene is named only where the DNA matches it firmly. Some rows mark clone size as missing; the rest say once, few, many or name a class of expanded clone.

J: TRBJ1-2; D: TRBD1; size: -; V: TRBV19; DNA: TGTGCCAGTAGACACCCCAGGGGGATAAACTATGGCTACACCTTC; CDR3: CASRHPRGINYGYTF
J: TRBJ1-1; D: -; size: few; V: TRBV7-9; DNA: TGTGCCAGCAGCTTTAAGAACACTGAAGCTTTCTTT; CDR3: CASSFKNTEAFF
J: TRBJ2-7; D: TRBD2; size: -; V: TRBV19; DNA: TGTGCCAGTAGTCCCCTCGGACTAGCGGGAGGGCAGGTCGAGCAGTACTTC; CDR3: CASSPLGLAGGQVEQYF
J: TRBJ2-1; D: TRBD2; size: -; V: TRBV19; DNA: TGTGCCAGTAGTACCTTCAGCGGGAGTGGCGATGAGCAGTTCTTC; CDR3: CASSTFSGSGDEQFF
J: TRBJ2-7; D: TRBD2; size: -; V: TRBV7-2; DNA: TGTGCCAGCAGCTTACGGGGGATAGCGGGAGGGTCCCCCTACGAGCAGTACTTC; CDR3: CASSLRGIAGGSPYEQYF
J: TRBJ1-2; D: TRBD1; size: few; V: TRBV5-1; DNA: TGCGCCAGCAGCTTGGAACAGGGGGCGTGGTATGGCTACACCTTC; CDR3: CASSLEQGAWYGYTF
J: TRBJ2-2; D: -; size: -; V: TRBV9; DNA: TGTGCCAGCAGAGAGGGAGGAGACACCGGGGAGCTGTTTTTT; CDR3: CASREGGDTGELFF
J: TRBJ2-1; D: TRBD2; size: -; V: TRBV4-1; DNA: TGCGCCAGCAGCCAAGACTGGCTAGCGGTCTACAATGAGCAGTTCTTC; CDR3: CASSQDWLAVYNEQFF
J: TRBJ1-1; D: -; size: -; V: TRBV29-1; DNA: TGCAGCGTCGTCCCAGGGTTCACCACTGAAGCTTTCTTT; CDR3: CSVVPGFTTEAFF
J: TRBJ2-2; D: -; size: -; V: TRBV5-1; DNA: TGCGCCAGCAGCCCTAACAGGGCCACCGGGGAGCTGTTTTTT; CDR3: CASSPNRATGELFF
J: TRBJ1-1; D: TRBD1; size: -; V: TRBV5-1; DNA: TGCGCCAGCAGCTTGGGACAGGGAAGGACTGAAGCTTTCTTT; CDR3: CASSLGQGRTEAFF
J: TRBJ2-5; D: -; size: -; V: TRBV18; DNA: TGTGCCAGCTCACCGGGGAGCAAAGAGACCCAGTACTTC; CDR3: CASSPGSKETQYF
J: TRBJ2-1; D: TRBD2; size: -; V: TRBV19; DNA: TGTGCCAGTAGTACGGGACTAGCGGGAGGCTATGAGCAGTTCTTC; CDR3: CASSTGLAGGYEQFF
J: TRBJ2-4; D: -; size: -; V: TRBV4-1; DNA: TGCGCCAGCAGTGGACAAGAGAGTGACATTCAGTACTTC; CDR3: CASSGQESDIQYF
J: TRBJ2-4; D: TRBD1; size: -; V: TRBV27; DNA: TGTGCCAGCAGCCGGTCAGGGACAGCCGGCTCGGACAAAAACATTCAGTACTTC; CDR3: CASSRSGTAGSDKNIQYF
J: TRBJ1-5; D: -; size: -; V: TRBV11-2; DNA: TGTGCCAGCAGCTTCTCACCGGGAGCTAATCAGCCCCAGCATTTT; CDR3: CASSFSPGANQPQHF
J: TRBJ2-7; D: TRBD2; size: -; V: TRBV19; DNA: TGTGCCAGTAGTGCTAGCGGAACCTACGAGCAGTACTTC; CDR3: CASSASGTYEQYF
J: TRBJ1-2; D: TRBD1; size: -; V: TRBV27; DNA: TGTGCCAGCAGTTCGGGACAGTATGGCTACACCTTC; CDR3: CASSSGQYGYTF
J: TRBJ1-4; D: TRBD1; size: -; V: TRBV4-1; DNA: TGCGCCAGCAGCCAAGATTGGACAGGGGGTAATGAAAAACTGTTTTTT; CDR3: CASSQDWTGGNEKLFF
J: TRBJ2-1; D: TRBD2; size: -; V: TRBV6-2/TRBV6-3; DNA: TGTGCCAGCAGTTACTCGAGGACTAGCGGTTCTGGTGAGCAGTTCTTC; CDR3: CASSYSRTSGSGEQFF
J: TRBJ1-2; D: -; size: -; V: TRBV5-8; DNA: TGTGCCAGCAGCTTGGCCCGGCGGGGATTAACTGGCTACACCTTC; CDR3: CASSLARRGLTGYTF
J: TRBJ2-7; D: TRBD2; size: -; V: TRBV4-2; DNA: TGTGCCAGCAGCCAAGGATCGGGACTAGCGGTCTCCTACGAGCAGTACTTC; CDR3: CASSQGSGLAVSYEQYF
J: TRBJ2-5; D: TRBD2; size: -; V: TRBV19; DNA: TGTGCCAGTAGTCCCCGCGGGCGGGGGGGACAAGAGACCCAGTACTTC; CDR3: CASSPRGRGGQETQYF
J: TRBJ2-3; D: -; size: -; V: TRBV5-4; DNA: TGTGCCAGCAGCTTGGGAGGAACAGATACGCAGTATTTT; CDR3: CASSLGGTDTQYF
J: TRBJ1-2; D: TRBD1; size: -; V: TRBV6-5; DNA: TGTGCCAGCGTGAGAGACAGGGGGCTTGGCTACACCTTC; CDR3: CASVRDRGLGYTF
J: TRBJ1-2; D: -; size: -; V: TRBV29-1; DNA: TGCAGCGTTATTGGGGGGGGGTCCCATGGCTACACCTTC; CDR3: CSVIGGGSHGYTF
J: TRBJ2-7; D: -; size: -; V: TRBV3-1/TRBV3-2; DNA: TGTGCCAGCAGCGCGGGGGCCAGGGGGCGCGGGTCCTACGAGCAGTACTTC; CDR3: CASSAGARGRGSYEQYF
J: TRBJ1-2; D: -; size: -; V: TRBV19; DNA: TGTGCCAGCTCCAACTATGGCTACACCTTC; CDR3: CASSNYGYTF
J: TRBJ1-1; D: -; size: -; V: TRBV11-1; DNA: TGTGCCAGCAGCTTGGGCAGGGGAGCCACTGAAGCTTTCTTT; CDR3: CASSLGRGATEAFF
J: TRBJ1-3; D: TRBD1; size: few; V: TRBV5-6; DNA: TGTGCCAGCAGAAAGTACAGGGGGGACTCTGGAAACACCATATATTTT; CDR3: CASRKYRGDSGNTIYF
J: TRBJ2-1; D: -; size: -; V: TRBV4-2; DNA: TGTGCCAGCAGCCAAGTGTCTTCCCATGAGCAGTTCTTC; CDR3: CASSQVSSHEQFF
J: TRBJ1-1; D: -; size: -; V: TRBV4-3; DNA: TGCGCCAGCAGCCAAGCTTCGACAGTGAACACTGAAGCTTTCTTT; CDR3: CASSQASTVNTEAFF
J: TRBJ2-3; D: TRBD2; size: -; V: TRBV7-2; DNA: TGTGCCAGCAGCATCCACGTAGCGGGAGGCGGCGCAGATACGCAGTATTTT; CDR3: CASSIHVAGGGADTQYF